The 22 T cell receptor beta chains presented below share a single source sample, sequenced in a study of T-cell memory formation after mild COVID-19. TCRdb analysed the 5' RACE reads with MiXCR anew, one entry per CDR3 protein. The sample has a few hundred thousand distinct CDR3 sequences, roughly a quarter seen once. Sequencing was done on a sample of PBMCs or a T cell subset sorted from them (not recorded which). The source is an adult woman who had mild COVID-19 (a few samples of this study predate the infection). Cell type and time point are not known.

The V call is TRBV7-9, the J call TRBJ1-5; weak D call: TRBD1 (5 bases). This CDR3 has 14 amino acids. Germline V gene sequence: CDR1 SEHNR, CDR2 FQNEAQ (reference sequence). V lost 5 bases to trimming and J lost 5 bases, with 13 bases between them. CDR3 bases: TGTGCCAGCAGCAACGGGGACGGCTATCAGCCCCAGCATTTT. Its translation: CASSNGDGYQPQHF.

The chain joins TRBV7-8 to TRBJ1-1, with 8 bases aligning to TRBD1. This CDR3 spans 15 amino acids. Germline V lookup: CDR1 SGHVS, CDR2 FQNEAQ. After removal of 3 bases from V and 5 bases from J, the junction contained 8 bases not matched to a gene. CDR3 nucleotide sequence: TGTGCCAGCAGCTTGGACCCTACAGGGGGGACTGAAGCTTTCTTT. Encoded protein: CASSLDPTGGTEAFF.

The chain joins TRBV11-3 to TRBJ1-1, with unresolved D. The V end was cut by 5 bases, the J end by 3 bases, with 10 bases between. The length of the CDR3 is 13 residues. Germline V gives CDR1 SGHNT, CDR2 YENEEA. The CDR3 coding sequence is TGTGCCAGCAGCGTACGCCGGGACACTGAAGCTTTCTTT. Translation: CASSVRRDTEAFF.

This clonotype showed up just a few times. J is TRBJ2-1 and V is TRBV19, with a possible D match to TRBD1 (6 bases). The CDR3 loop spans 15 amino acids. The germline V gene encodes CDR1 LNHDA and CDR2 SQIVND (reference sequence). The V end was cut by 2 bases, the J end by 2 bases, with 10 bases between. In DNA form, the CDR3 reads TGTGCCAGTAGTATAAGCAGGGGAGCCTACAATGAGCAGTTCTTC. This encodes CASSISRGAYNEQFF.

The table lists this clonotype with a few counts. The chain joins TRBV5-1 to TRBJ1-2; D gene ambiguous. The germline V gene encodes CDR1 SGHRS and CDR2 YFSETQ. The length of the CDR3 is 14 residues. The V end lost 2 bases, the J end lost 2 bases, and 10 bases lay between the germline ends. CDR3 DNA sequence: TGCGCCAGCAGCTTACAGACTAGCAACTATGGCTACACCTTC. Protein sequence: CASSLQTSNYGYTF.

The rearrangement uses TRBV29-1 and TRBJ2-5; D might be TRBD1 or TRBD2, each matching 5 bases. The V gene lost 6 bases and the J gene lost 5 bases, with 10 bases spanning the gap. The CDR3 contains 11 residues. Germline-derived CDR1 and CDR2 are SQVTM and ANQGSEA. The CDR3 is CSVGARETQYF. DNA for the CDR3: TGCAGCGTCGGGGCGCGTGAGACCCAGTACTTC.

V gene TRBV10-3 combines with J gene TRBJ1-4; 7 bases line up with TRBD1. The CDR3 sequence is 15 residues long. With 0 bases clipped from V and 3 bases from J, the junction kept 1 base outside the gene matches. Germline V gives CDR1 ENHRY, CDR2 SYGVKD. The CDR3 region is CAISESGQPNEKLFF. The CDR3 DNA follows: TGTGCCATCAGTGAGTCGGGACAGCCTAATGAAAAACTGTTTTTT.

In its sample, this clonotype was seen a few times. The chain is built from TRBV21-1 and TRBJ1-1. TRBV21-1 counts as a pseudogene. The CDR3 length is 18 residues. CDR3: CASSTGRDQVLMNTEAFF. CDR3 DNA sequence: TGTGCCAGCAGCACGGGGAGGGATCAAGTCCTCATGAACACTGAAGCTTTCTTT.

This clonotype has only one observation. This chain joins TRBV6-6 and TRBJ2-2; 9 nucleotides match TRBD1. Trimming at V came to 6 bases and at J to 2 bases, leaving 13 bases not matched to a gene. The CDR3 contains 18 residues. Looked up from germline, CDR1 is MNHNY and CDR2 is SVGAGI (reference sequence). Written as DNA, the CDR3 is TGTGCCAGCAGACATCCCAGAGCAACAGGGGGCAACACCGGGGAGCTGTTTTTT. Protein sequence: CASRHPRATGGNTGELFF.

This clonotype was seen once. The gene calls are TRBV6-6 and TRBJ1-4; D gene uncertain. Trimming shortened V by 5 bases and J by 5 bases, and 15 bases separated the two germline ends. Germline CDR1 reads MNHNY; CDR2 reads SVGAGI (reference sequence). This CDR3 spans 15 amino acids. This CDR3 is CASSRTSRRNEKLFF. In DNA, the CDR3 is TGTGCCAGCAGTCGCACCAGCAGAAGAAATGAAAAACTGTTTTTT.

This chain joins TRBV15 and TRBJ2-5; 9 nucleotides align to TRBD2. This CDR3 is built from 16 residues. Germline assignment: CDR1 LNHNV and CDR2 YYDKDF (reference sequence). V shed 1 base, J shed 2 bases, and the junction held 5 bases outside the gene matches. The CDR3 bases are TGTGCCACCAGCAGAGCACGGGCGGGAGGGCAAGAGACCCAGTACTTC. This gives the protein CATSRARAGGQETQYF.

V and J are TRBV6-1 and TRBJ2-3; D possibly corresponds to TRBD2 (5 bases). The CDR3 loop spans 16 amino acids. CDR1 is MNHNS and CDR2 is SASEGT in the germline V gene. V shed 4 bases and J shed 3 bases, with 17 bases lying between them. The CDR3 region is CASSAAGLARTDTQYF. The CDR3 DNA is TGTGCCAGCAGTGCCGCCGGACTGGCCCGGACAGATACGCAGTATTTT.

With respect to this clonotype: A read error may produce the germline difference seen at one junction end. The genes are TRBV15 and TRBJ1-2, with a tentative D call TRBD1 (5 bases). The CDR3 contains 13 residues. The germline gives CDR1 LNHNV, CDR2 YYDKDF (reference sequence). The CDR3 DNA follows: TGTGCCACCAGGAGAGGGTTTCAGGGCGGCTACACCTTC. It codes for CATRRGFQGGYTF.

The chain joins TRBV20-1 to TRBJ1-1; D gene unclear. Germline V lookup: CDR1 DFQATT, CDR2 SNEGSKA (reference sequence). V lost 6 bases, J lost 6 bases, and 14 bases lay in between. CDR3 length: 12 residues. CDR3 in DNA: TGCAGTGCCCCGCGGGGTATCCCTGAAGCTTTCTTT. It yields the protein CSAPRGIPEAFF.

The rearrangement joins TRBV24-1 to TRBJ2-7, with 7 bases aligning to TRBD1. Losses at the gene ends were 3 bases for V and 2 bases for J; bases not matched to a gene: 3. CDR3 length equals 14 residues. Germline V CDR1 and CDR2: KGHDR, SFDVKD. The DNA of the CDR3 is TGTGCCACCAGTGATACAGGGGCCACCTACGAGCAGTACTTC. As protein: CATSDTGATYEQYF.

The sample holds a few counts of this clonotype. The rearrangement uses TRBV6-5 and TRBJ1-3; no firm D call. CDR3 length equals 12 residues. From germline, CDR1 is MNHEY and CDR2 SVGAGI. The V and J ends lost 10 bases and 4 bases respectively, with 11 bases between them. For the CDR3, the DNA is TGTGCCAACGGGAGAGAAGGAAACACCATATATTTT. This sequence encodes CANGREGNTIYF.

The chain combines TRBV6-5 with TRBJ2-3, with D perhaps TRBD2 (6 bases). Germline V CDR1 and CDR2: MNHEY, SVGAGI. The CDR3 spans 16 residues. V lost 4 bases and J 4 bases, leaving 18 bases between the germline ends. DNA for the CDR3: TGTGCCAGCAGTTCCCTTCGGCGGGGAGGAGCAGATACGCAGTATTTT. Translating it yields CASSSLRRGGADTQYF.

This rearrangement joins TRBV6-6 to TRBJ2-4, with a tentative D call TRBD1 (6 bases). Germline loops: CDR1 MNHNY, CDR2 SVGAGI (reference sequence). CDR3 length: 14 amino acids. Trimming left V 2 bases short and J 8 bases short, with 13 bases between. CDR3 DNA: TGTGCCAGCAGTTACAGGGGGAGAGGAGACATTCAGTACTTC. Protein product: CASSYRGRGDIQYF.

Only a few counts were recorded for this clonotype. The CDR3 reads CASSPSLTGVGGYTF. In nucleotides, the CDR3 is TGTGCCAGCAGCCCCAGCCTGACAGGGGTTGGTGGCTACACCTTC. V usage is TRBV27 and J usage is TRBJ1-2; 8 bases align to TRBD1. Germline CDR1 MNHEY, CDR2 SMNVEV (reference sequence). J lost 7 bases, V lost 6 bases, and 13 bases had no gene match. The length of the CDR3 is 15 residues.

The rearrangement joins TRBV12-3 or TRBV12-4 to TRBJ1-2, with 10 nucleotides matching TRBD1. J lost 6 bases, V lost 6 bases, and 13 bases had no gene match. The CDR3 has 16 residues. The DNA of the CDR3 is TGTGCCAGCAGCTTCCGTGGGGGACAGGGGATAAATGGCTACACCTTC. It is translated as CASSFRGGQGINGYTF.

CDR3 sequence: CASTLGQLNNEQFF. The CDR3 bases are TGTGCCAGCACCCTTGGACAGCTAAACAATGAGCAGTTCTTC. J is TRBJ2-1 and V is TRBV5-6, with D tentatively TRBD1 (6 bases). Trimming took off 6 bases at V and 5 bases at J, with 15 bases between the two ends. The CDR3 length is 14 residues. Germline loops: CDR1 SGHDT, CDR2 YYEEEE. The whole variable domain, filled in from reference TRBV5-6 and TRBJ2-1, reads DAGVTQSPTHLIKTRGQQVTLRCSPKSGHDTVSWYQQALGQGPQFIFQYYEEEERQRGNFPDRFSGHQFPNYSSELNVNALLLGDSALYLCASTLGQLNNEQFFGPGTRLTVL.

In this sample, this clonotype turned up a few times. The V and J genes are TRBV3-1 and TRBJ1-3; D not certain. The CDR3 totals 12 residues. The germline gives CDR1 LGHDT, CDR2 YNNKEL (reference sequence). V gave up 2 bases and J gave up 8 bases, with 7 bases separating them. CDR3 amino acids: CASSQRSDTIYF. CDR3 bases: TGTGCCAGCAGCCAAAGGTCGGACACCATATATTTT.